This T cell receptor (beta chain) originates from a study of response to subunit inactivated influenza vaccine. Overall study findings and caveats: Authors suggested each seasonal flu vaccination may recruit only limited numbers of new T cells.

In germline, CDR1 is MDHEN, CDR2 SYDVKM. The CDR3 consists of 15 residues. The V and J ends lost 3 bases and 3 bases respectively, with 14 bases between them. One entry per CDR3 protein, called by TCRdb with MiXCR from the RT-PCR reads. The sample has approximately 490,000 distinct CDR3 sequences; more than 7% are singletons. This clonotype was recorded at least ten times. Its matching antigen is unknown. The chain joins TRBV28 to TRBJ2-5; D ambiguous. Sequenced material: PBMCs from blood, taken around 25 months after vaccination. The clonotype comes from a man between 50 and 69 years old who received an inactivated influenza vaccine. CDR3 DNA sequence: TGTGCCAGCAGTTTGGGCAGTCTCCTTAAAGAGACCCAGTACTTC. It yields the protein CASSLGSLLKETQYF.